Following are 16 T cell receptor beta chains from one sample sequenced in a study of blood T cell repertoires in COVID-19. The method was immunoSEQ multiplex PCR; TCRdb's version includes in-frame clones alone and lacks a portion of them. The sample has 150,000 to 200,000 clones, 75% to 85% seen once; the top ten hold approximately 16%. The sample comprised PBMCs or T cells enriched from blood (not recorded which). These receptors originate from a woman between 45 and 60 years old with acute COVID-19.

This chain uses TRBV5-4 with TRBJ1-5; perhaps TRBD1 as D (6 bases). Trimming removed 4 bases from V and 3 bases from J, with 17 bases in between. CDR3 length equals 16 residues. CDR1 is SGHNT and CDR2 is YYREEE in the germline V gene (reference sequence). The DNA of the CDR3 is TGTGCCAGCAGCATTTCGGGGGGGGGCTCCAATCAGCCCCAGCATTTT. Amino acid sequence: CASSISGGGSNQPQHF.

This clone was counted a single time. The chain has TRBV10-3 and TRBJ1-1, with D maybe TRBD1 (5 bases). CDR3 length equals 14 residues. The germline gives CDR1 ENHRY, CDR2 SYGVKD. The ends were cut back, 6 bases at V and 0 bases at J, with 11 bases in the middle. In DNA form, the CDR3 reads TGTGCCATCAGACAGGACATCCTGAACACTGAAGCTTTCTTT. Translating it yields CAIRQDILNTEAFF.

The J gene is TRBJ1-1, the V gene TRBV7-2; possibly TRBD1 for D (5 bases). V lost 1 base to trimming and J lost 1 base, with 7 bases between them. Germline values: CDR1 SGHTA, CDR2 FQGNSA. The CDR3 is made up of 14 amino acids. Here the CDR3 DNA reads TGTGCCAGCAGCTTAGTCCAGGGGAACACTGAAGCTTTCTTT. It codes for CASSLVQGNTEAFF.

The DNA of the CDR3 is TGTGCCAGCAGTTACCCAGAGGTGGGGGCGCGGAATGGCTACACCTTC. Amino acids: CASSYPEVGARNGYTF. The rearrangement uses TRBV6-2 or TRBV6-3 and TRBJ1-2; possibly TRBD1 for D (6 bases). Trimming stripped 2 bases from V and 6 bases from J, with 19 bases between. The CDR3 is made up of 16 amino acids. Germline CDR1 and CDR2: MNHEY and SVGEGT.

This clone appeared a single time. The rearrangement links TRBV2 to TRBJ2-1, with 8 bases lining up with TRBD1. V was pared by 10 bases and J by 9 bases, with 5 bases of the junction left unmatched. This CDR3 has 11 amino acids. The germline gives CDR1 SNHLY, CDR2 FYNNEI. CDR3 bases: TGTGCCACGACAGGGGCGGTTGAGCAGTTCTTC. Its translation: CATTGAVEQFF.

This clone has a single count. The gene calls are TRBV7-9 and TRBJ1-1, with 7 nucleotides matching TRBD1. The CDR3 loop spans 14 amino acids. Germline trimming cut 6 bases from V and 0 bases from J; bases unmatched to any gene: 4. Germline CDR1 is SEHNR and CDR2 is FQNEAQ (reference sequence). CDR3 coding DNA: TGTGCCAGCAGACATCAGGGGGTGAACACTGAAGCTTTCTTT. The encoded protein is CASRHQGVNTEAFF.

CDR3 sequence (DNA): TGTGCCAGCAGTTTTCGAGACAGGGGAACAGATACGCAGTATTTT. Its protein product is CASSFRDRGTDTQYF. V usage is TRBV28 and J usage is TRBJ2-3; 8 bases align to TRBD1. The CDR3 sequence is 15 residues long. Losses at the gene ends were 3 bases for V and 3 bases for J; bases not matched to a gene: 5. Germline CDR1 MDHEN, CDR2 SYDVKM. The variable domain in full, completed from reference TRBV28 and TRBJ2-3, reads DVKVTQSSRYLVKRTGEKVFLECVQDMDHENMFWYRQDPGLGLRLIYFSYDVKMKEKGDIPEGYSVSREKKERFSLILESASTNQTSMYLCASSFRDRGTDTQYFGPGTRLTVL.

Only a few counts were recorded for this clone. The V call is TRBV3-1 (or the pseudogene TRBV3-2), the J call TRBJ1-1; 7 nucleotides match TRBD1. The CDR3 runs to 17 residues. V lost 2 bases to trimming and J lost 2 bases; unmatched junction nucleotides: 11. Germline values: CDR1 LGHDT, CDR2 YNNKEL (reference sequence). The CDR3 DNA follows: TGTGCCAGCAGCCAAAGGCCTTTTGGGACAGCTAACACTGAAGCTTTCTTT. Protein product: CASSQRPFGTANTEAFF.

This chain links TRBV21-1 with TRBJ2-7; no check of the table's D call, TRBD1, against the DNA was made. TRBV21-1 is an annotated pseudogene. The CDR3 extends over 13 amino acids. The CDR3 nucleotides read TGTGCCAGCAATAACAGGGGGGGCTACGAGCAGTACGTC. Translated, it gives CASNNRGGYEQYV.

The CDR3 nucleotides read TGTGCCAGCAGCTCCACAGGGAGTCAGCCCCAGCATTTT. Amino acids: CASSSTGSQPQHF. This rearrangement joins TRBV27 to TRBJ1-5, with D maybe TRBD1 (6 bases). The V gene's germline CDR1 is MNHEY and CDR2 SMNVEV (reference sequence). There are 13 residues in the CDR3. V shed 6 bases and J shed 6 bases, with 12 bases lying between them.

The chain is built from TRBV10-3 and TRBJ2-1, with 8 positions matching TRBD1. With V trimmed by 3 bases and J by 2 bases, 3 bases remained unmatched. This CDR3 is built from 15 residues. CDR1 and CDR2 from the germline V gene are ENHRY and SYGVKD. The CDR3 region has the DNA TGTGCCATCAGTGACGGGACAGGTACCTACAATGAGCAGTTCTTC. It yields the protein CAISDGTGTYNEQFF.

The chain is built from TRBV4-1 and TRBJ2-3, with D hard to call. The CDR3 contains 18 residues. Trimming cost V 1 base and J 2 bases, with 19 bases left between them. The germline gives CDR1 MGHRA, CDR2 YSYEKL. This CDR3 reads CASSQGVPLGPPTDTQYF. Written as DNA, the CDR3 is TGCGCCAGCAGCCAAGGGGTCCCTCTAGGCCCCCCCACAGATACGCAGTATTTT.

The chain has TRBV5-8 and TRBJ2-3, with 8 nucleotides matching TRBD2. Germline values: CDR1 SGHTS, CDR2 YDEGEE. V trimming: 3 bases; J trimming: 4 bases; junction bases outside the gene matches: 16. The CDR3 is 18 amino acids. CDR3 amino acids: CASSSGFLAGVLSDTQYF. CDR3 sequence (DNA): TGTGCCAGCAGCTCAGGCTTCCTAGCGGGCGTTCTTTCAGATACGCAGTATTTT.

The rearrangement links TRBV5-1 to TRBJ2-3; 9 bases line up with TRBD1. V shed 3 bases, J shed 0 bases, and the junction held 5 bases outside the gene matches. The CDR3 runs 16 residues. Germline CDR1 SGHRS, CDR2 YFSETQ. The CDR3 coding sequence is TGCGCCAGCAGCTCAACCGGGACAGGGAGCACAGATACGCAGTATTTT. Residues: CASSSTGTGSTDTQYF.

Here the CDR3 DNA reads TGTGCCAGCAGAGGACAGGGAAGGGTTATTGAAAAACTGTTTTTT. The encoded protein is CASRGQGRVIEKLFF. The rearrangement uses TRBV27 and TRBJ1-4, with 8 bases matching TRBD1. J was trimmed by 7 bases and V by 6 bases; bases with no gene match: 10. Germline lookup yields CDR1 MNHEY and CDR2 SMNVEV (reference sequence). This CDR3 has 15 residues. Together with reference TRBV27 and TRBJ1-4, the CDR3 gives the full variable domain: EAQVTQNPRYLITVTGKKLTVTCSQNMNHEYMSWYRQDPGLGLRQIYYSMNVEVTDKGDVPEGYKVSRKEKRNFPLILESPSPNQTSLYFCASRGQGRVIEKLFFGSGTQLSVL.

This chain connects TRBV28 to TRBJ1-4; D is unclear. CDR1 and CDR2 (germline): MDHEN, SYDVKM. Trimming stripped 4 bases from V and 0 bases from J, with 6 bases between. There are 14 residues in the CDR3. The CDR3 nucleotides read TGTGCCAGCAGTTCTCCCGCAACTAATGAAAAACTGTTTTTT. Its translation is CASSSPATNEKLFF. The whole variable domain, filled in from reference TRBV28 and TRBJ1-4, reads DVKVTQSSRYLVKRTGEKVFLECVQDMDHENMFWYRQDPGLGLRLIYFSYDVKMKEKGDIPEGYSVSREKKERFSLILESASTNQTSMYLCASSSPATNEKLFFGSGTQLSVL.